Sequencing of this T cell receptor beta chain was carried out in a study of brain T cells in children with intractable seizures. In germline, CDR1 is PRHDT, CDR2 FYEKMQ (reference sequence). J lost 4 bases, V lost 6 bases, and 6 bases had no gene match. CDR3 length: 14 residues. Stated time point: blood from clinic visit 5 months post-surgery; TSC patient then seizure free. Produced via immunoSEQ multiplex PCR; TCRdb's table is partial and in-frame only. The sample holds hundreds of thousands of clones; about 93% are singletons and the top ten take approximately 5%. This TCR came from a boy under two years old with tuberous sclerosis and intractable seizures. The material was peripheral blood, obtained about 5 months after surgery. The chain joins TRBV13 to TRBJ1-1, with 9 nucleotides matching TRBD1. This CDR3 reads CASSPNRGRTEAFF. The CDR3 DNA reads as TGTGCCAGCAGTCCTAACAGGGGGCGCACTGAAGCTTTCTTT.